One and the same sample provided the 6 T cell receptor beta chains below, sequenced in a study of PD-L1 blockade in urothelial cancer. The repertoire was sequenced with immunoSEQ multiplex PCR; TCRdb's copy has only in-frame clones and lacks some. The table shows some 50,000 clones, with around 88% occurring only once. This specimen was PBMCs, taken around atezolizumab (anti-PD-L1) treatment. Source of these receptors: a man aged 80 or over with urothelial cancer.

The chain uses TRBV6-7 and TRBJ1-1; the match to TRBD1 covers 7 bases. TRBV6-7 is annotated as an ORF whose role is uncertain. Trimming cost V 11 bases and J 4 bases; bases outside gene matches: 16. The CDR3 has 15 amino acids. The CDR3 bases are TGTGCCTGGTCCCTCGGGGCAGGGGGATGCACTGAAGCTTTCTTT. It is translated as CAWSLGAGGCTEAFF.

V gene TRBV18 combines with J gene TRBJ1-4, with a tentative D call TRBD1 (6 bases). The V gene's germline CDR1 is KGHSH and CDR2 LQKENI. Trimming pared 3 bases from V and 6 bases from J, leaving 11 bases between. The CDR3 loop spans 14 amino acids. The CDR3 sequence is CASSPSTGYEKLFF. CDR3 sequence (DNA): TGTGCCAGCTCACCGAGTACAGGGTATGAAAAACTGTTTTTT.

The V call is TRBV5-4, the J call TRBJ1-2; D might be TRBD1 (6 bases). The CDR3 runs to 12 residues. The germline CDR1 and CDR2 sequences are SGHNT and YYREEE (reference sequence). The germline V and J ends were trimmed by 4 bases and 3 bases, with 7 bases remaining between them. CDR3 coding DNA: TGTGCCAGCAGCCCAGGGGACTATGGCTACACCTTC. It translates to CASSPGDYGYTF.

The rearrangement uses TRBV6-4 and TRBJ2-7, with D maybe TRBD2 (6 bases). Trimming took 7 bases from V and 6 from J, leaving 16 bases between them. Per germline, CDR1 MRHNA and CDR2 SNTAGT. The CDR3 is 13 residues long. CDR3 sequence (DNA): TGTGCCAGCACCCCTTCAGCCGGGAGCGAGCAGTACTTC. This gives the protein CASTPSAGSEQYF.

The chain has TRBV19 and TRBJ2-4, with D possibly matching TRBD2 (5 bases). CDR1 is LNHDA and CDR2 is SQIVND in the germline V gene (reference sequence). This CDR3 is built from 13 residues. The V end lost 5 bases, the J end lost 4 bases, and 9 bases lay between the germline ends. As DNA, the CDR3 is TGTGCCAGTAGTGGAGGACGGAAAAACATTCAGTACTTC. As protein: CASSGGRKNIQYF.

The chain carries TRBV4-1 and TRBJ1-5; 10 nucleotides align to TRBD1. The germline V gene encodes CDR1 MGHRA and CDR2 YSYEKL. The CDR3 runs to 16 residues. Trimming at V came to 0 bases and at J to 7 bases, leaving 6 bases not matched to a gene. CDR3 sequence: CASSQEGTGARQPQHF. CDR3 nucleotides: TGCGCCAGCAGCCAAGAAGGGACAGGGGCCAGGCAGCCCCAGCATTTT.